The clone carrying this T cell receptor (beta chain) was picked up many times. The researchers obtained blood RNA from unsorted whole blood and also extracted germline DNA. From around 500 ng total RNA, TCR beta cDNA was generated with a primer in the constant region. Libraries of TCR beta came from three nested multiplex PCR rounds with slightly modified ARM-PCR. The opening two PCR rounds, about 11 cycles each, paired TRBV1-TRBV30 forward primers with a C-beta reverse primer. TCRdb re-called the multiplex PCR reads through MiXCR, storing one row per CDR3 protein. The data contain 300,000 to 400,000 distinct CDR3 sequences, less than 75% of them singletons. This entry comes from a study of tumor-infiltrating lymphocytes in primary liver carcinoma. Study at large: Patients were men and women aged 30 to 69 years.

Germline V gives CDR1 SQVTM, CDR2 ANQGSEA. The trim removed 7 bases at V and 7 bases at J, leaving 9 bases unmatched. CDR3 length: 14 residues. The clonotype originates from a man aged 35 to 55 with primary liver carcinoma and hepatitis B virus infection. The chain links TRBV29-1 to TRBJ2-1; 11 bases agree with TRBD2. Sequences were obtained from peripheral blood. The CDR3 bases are TGCAGCGGTTTCGGGACTAGCGGAGTGAATGAGCAGTTCTTC. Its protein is CSGFGTSGVNEQFF.